This note documents a single T cell receptor beta chain sequence. This clone appeared a few times. Its antigen target is currently unknown. No base qualities exist here, and no much larger clone lies one base off it. Trimming takes 7 bases off V and 4 bases off J; junction bases not matched to a gene: 5. CDR3 length: 14 amino acids, cysteine to phenylalanine. The entry retains the CDR3 DNA only, 42 bases that are in frame from base 1. From the germline V gene (reference sequence), CDR1 is GTSNPN and CDR2 is SVGIG. A single peripheral blood draw of about 116 mL on average was collected from each donor into heparinised tubes. A BD FACSAria II was used to sort naive, central memory, regulatory and stem cell-like memory CD4+ T cells with a panel that included CD45RO, CCR7, CD25, CD127, CD95 and CD27. All sorted populations exceeded 98% purity. PBMCs were separated immediately by Lymphoprep density gradient centrifugation and were stained directly, without being cultured. So that batch effects would be minimized, each experiment stained and sorted samples in pairs, pairing one healthy donor with one patient.

The data were obtained in a study of beta chain features in type 1 diabetes (dated by TCRdb to 2016 to 2018). Background on the whole study: Mean age, gender distribution, total cell number and subset yield did not differ between patients and healthy donors. In the study, TCRB repertoires of sorted circulating CD4+ T cell subsets from recently diagnosed type 1 diabetes patients were compared with those of matched healthy donors. Whereas all 30 or so donors provided naive and central memory subsets, regulatory and stem cell-like memory subsets were isolated from just 8 patients and roughly 8 healthy donors. Across all samples, almost 110 million sorted cells were examined, and cell number per subset correlated strongly with RNA yield.

General study outcomes and caveats: PCR might favor shorter templates, but patient and control samples were amplified and corrected together, so any skew would affect both groups equally. Because cDNA rather than genomic DNA was sequenced, highly expressing activated cells could have been over-represented, although no difference in activation and CD3 levels was found between groups. Type 1 diabetes patients showed a moderate but significant shortening of TCRB CDR3 length in all four CD4+ subsets. Because small numbers of individuals were included in the HLA sub-analyses, any influence of HLA type on TCRB rearrangement was left unresolved. At VDJ recombination sites, patients with type 1 diabetes made fewer insertions and deleted more nucleotides, a pattern implying thymic rearrangement abnormalities. Naive, central memory and regulatory TCRB repertoires appeared more similar among patients than among healthy donors.

The entire amount of isolated RNA was reverse transcribed using the High Capacity cDNA Reverse Transcription Kit, so the sequenced TCRB transcripts were expressed ones. Naive, central memory and regulatory T cell samples underwent deep immunoSEQ sequencing, averaging about 3.5 million total reads per sample. After sorted cells were lysed in RLT buffer, RNA was extracted with DNase-treated RNeasy Micro or Mini kits, with the choice depending on cell number. Each cell subset was processed separately to prevent cross-contamination, with patient and healthy donor samples processed together. TCRB sequences were amplified from cDNA with the immunoSEQ multiplex PCR, producing 87-bp fragments spanning the CDR3 region. Sequencing of the amplicons was performed on the Illumina HiSeq platform. As for how the authors treated the data: Synthetic template baselines were used to correct PCR bias computationally, reads within Hamming distance 2 were collapsed together, and singletons that could not be merged were discarded. Reads were aligned against IMGT so that V, D and J genes, CDR3 length and insertions or deletions at six rearrangement sites could be assigned. Within each subset, clonotype counts were normalized to sorted cell number, and only after that were true diversity and Gini coefficients computed with the tcR R package. The overlap coefficient, calculated on TCRB nucleotide sequences, was used to measure repertoire sharing. Out-of-frame TCRB sequences from naive cells were analyzed to stand in for the pre-selection repertoire. The clones in this table, taken by TCRdb from immuneACCESS, are in-frame only. Not every clone is retained; where verified, under half of the shortfall comes from an unresolved V gene, and the cause of the rest is unknown. V and J calls and clone size are those listed in that table; D and trimming were worked out from the DNA. In all, the sample holds a few hundred thousand clones, and approximately 25% of those were seen once. Roughly 0.011% of the sample is taken by the ten largest.

This TCR derives from a woman in her thirties with type 1 diabetes. Sequences were obtained from naive CD4+ T cells from blood. In the paper's terms, the cell subset or site label means: true naive CD4+ T cells. Recombination connected TRBV30 to TRBJ2-1; 12 bases in the middle match TRBD2. The sequenced DNA: TGTGCCTTCCGACTAGCGGGAGAGTACAATGAGCAGTTCTTC. This translates into CAFRLAGEYNEQFF.